The rows below give T cell receptor beta chains drawn from one sample of a study of shared T cell receptors in the human thymus. TCRdb's copy holds only in-frame clones and misses some; the assay was immunoSEQ multiplex PCR. The sample comprises more than 550,000 clones, about 90% of which are singletons, and over 0.008% rests with the top ten. The same specimen was also included in a second study, on human thymus T cells.

Input material: thymocytes. The receptors stem from a boy less than two years old with a congenital heart defect. CDR3s include the opening cysteine and the closing phenylalanine or tryptophan. The order of the fields is J gene, clone size, V gene, CDR3 protein. Only some rows state a clone size, as once, few, many or a class for expanded clones.

TRBJ1-5	-	TRBV19	CASSIGHRRNQPQHF
TRBJ2-1	-	TRBV9	CASSSKTSGRSSYNEQFF
TRBJ1-2	-	TRBV25-1	CASSGPSRNRLAYGYTF
TRBJ2-1	-	TRBV13	CASRRTVSHEQFF
TRBJ2-5	-	TRBV4-1	CASSQGPGLAGGLRETQYF
TRBJ1-2	-	TRBV4-3	CASTRGGLGYTF
TRBJ2-5	-	TRBV9	CASSGGGYQETQYF
TRBJ2-3	-	TRBV19	CASSLRTREDTQYF
TRBJ2-5	few	TRBV5-1	CASSPDKRGPAGTQYF
TRBJ2-4	few	TRBV29-1	CSVEFRRGEDIQYF
TRBJ2-2	-	TRBV5-4	CASSLGLAVNTGELFF
TRBJ2-7	-	TRBV4-3	CASSPGKRGYEQYF
TRBJ1-2	-	TRBV18	CASSPSLVNYGYTF
TRBJ2-4	-	TRBV9	CASSVGVGDRDRDKNIQYF
TRBJ2-5	-	TRBV28	CASSKGRGRLEETQYF
TRBJ2-3	once	TRBV5-1	CASSLEAGPDTQYF
TRBJ2-5	-	TRBV7-9	CASSLSGGVKTQYF
TRBJ2-5	-	TRBV9	CASSTEGRGVSETQYF
TRBJ1-6	few	TRBV4-3	CASSRTSQGTTAYSPLHF
TRBJ2-7	once	TRBV11-2	CASTSPGLAGYSYEQYF
TRBJ1-1	-	TRBV4-3	CASSQEIGTGANTEAFF
TRBJ1-2	-	TRBV6-1	CASSEVNRDFTYGYTF
TRBJ1-6	-	TRBV12-5	CASGRVPVGYPDSPLHF
TRBJ1-1	-	TRBV27	CASSSHGGKAFF
TRBJ2-7	-	TRBV20-1	CSAQGHPEQYF
TRBJ2-1	-	TRBV28	CASSSRSGEGPGFYNEQFF
TRBJ1-2	-	TRBV19	CASSIAVYYGYTF
TRBJ2-1	-	TRBV30	CAWSASASSYNEQFF
TRBJ1-2	-	TRBV5-1	CASRDRGGYTF
TRBJ2-3	-	TRBV6-6	CASSFPGTSGTRTQYF
TRBJ2-5	-	TRBV10-3	CAISPGRLRPETQYF
TRBJ1-2	-	TRBV5-6	CASSMDREDYGYTF
TRBJ1-5	-	TRBV28	CASSFGTGLNQPQHF
TRBJ2-1	-	TRBV27	CASSLSRDREPNEQFF
TRBJ2-7	-	TRBV7-8	CASSLDISYEQYF
TRBJ1-2	once	TRBV5-4	CASSSTETLFYGYTF
TRBJ1-1	-	TRBV7-9	CASSPTGDTEAFF
TRBJ1-5	-	TRBV27	CASSSARTGPTGNEPQHF
TRBJ2-5	-	TRBV5-1	CASSTWTTPGETQYF
TRBJ2-7	-	TRBV11-2	CASSSPGQRYEQYF
TRBJ2-6	few	TRBV5-1	CASSSDTRSGANVLTF
TRBJ1-2	-	TRBV7-9	CASTTGEHSYGYTF
TRBJ2-5	-	TRBV29-1	CSVQRGTATRETQYF
TRBJ1-5	-	TRBV4-1	CASSQETQGQPQHF
TRBJ2-7	few	TRBV19	CASSGGQGYEQYF
TRBJ2-7	-	TRBV7-2	CASSLSLTSGSEQYF
TRBJ1-2	-	TRBV7-2	CASSPRQGFYGYTF
TRBJ2-7	-	TRBV11-2	CASSLASVRGQQYF
TRBJ2-7	-	TRBV7-8	CASSSNRVEQYF
TRBJ1-2	-	TRBV27	CASSLRWDYGYTF
TRBJ1-6	few	TRBV19	CASKEKDSSYNSPLHF
TRBJ2-3	-	TRBV14	CASSQDERGNTPYTDTQYF
TRBJ1-5	once	TRBV15	CATSRGREGGSNQPQHF
TRBJ1-5	once	TRBV12-2	CASRQDPGQGYQPQHF
TRBJ2-7	-	TRBV7-2	CASSLEGSGPQQYF
TRBJ1-3	-	TRBV6-5	CASSYGTGNTIYF
TRBJ2-1	-	TRBV4-3	CASSQTPTNEQFF
TRBJ2-7	few	TRBV18	CASSPLLGVTYEQYF
TRBJ2-5	-	TRBV4-3	CASSQDRSSQETQYF
TRBJ1-2	-	TRBV4-1	CASSQQRESGSYGYTF